The 19 T cell receptor beta chains below all came from one sample that was sequenced in a study of blood T cell repertoires in COVID-19. Assay used: immunoSEQ multiplex PCR; TCRdb lists only in-frame clones, some missing. Of fewer than 250,000 clones in the sample, 80% to 90% were seen once. Sequencing was done on a sample of peripheral blood. These receptors all come from a man in his forties or fifties with active or convalescent COVID-19.

This rearrangement joins TRBV7-2 to TRBJ2-7, with 10 bases that match TRBD1. There are 14 residues in the CDR3. Germline assignment: CDR1 SGHTA and CDR2 FQGNSA. Unmatched junction bases numbered 5, after V lost 3 bases and J lost 6 bases. In nucleotides, the CDR3 is TGTGCCAGCAGCTTCGACAGGGGGCTCCTCGAGCAGTACTTC. This gives the protein CASSFDRGLLEQYF.

This chain connects TRBV9 to TRBJ2-7; the match to TRBD2 covers 7 bases. The V gene end was trimmed by 0 bases and the J gene end by 4 bases; junction bases not matched to a gene: 4. Per germline, CDR1 SGDLS and CDR2 YYNGEE. The CDR3 runs to 14 residues. The CDR3 DNA reads as TGTGCCAGCAGCGTAGCCCCCGGGGGGTACGAGCAGTACTTC. Translation: CASSVAPGGYEQYF.

This rearrangement joins TRBV5-8 to TRBJ1-1; 8 bases are shared with TRBD1. Germline assignment: CDR1 SGHTS and CDR2 YDEGEE. There are 15 residues in the CDR3. The V gene end was trimmed by 0 bases and the J gene end by 6 bases; junction bases not matched to a gene: 7. The CDR3 sequence is CASSLVPTGVAEAFF. The CDR3 coding sequence is TGTGCCAGCAGCTTGGTCCCGACAGGGGTTGCTGAAGCTTTCTTT.

The rearrangement links TRBV27 to TRBJ2-1; TRBD2 aligns across 7 bases. In germline, CDR1 is MNHEY, CDR2 SMNVEV (reference sequence). V dropped 0 bases and J dropped 4; count of bases not matched to a gene: 6. CDR3 length: 16 amino acids. DNA for the CDR3: TGTGCCAGCAGTTTATCGGGAGGGAGAGGGTACAATGAGCAGTTCTTC. Encoded protein: CASSLSGGRGYNEQFF.

The V gene is TRBV15, the J gene TRBJ2-5, with a weak D call TRBD2 (5 bases). This CDR3 spans 13 amino acids. Trimming removed 1 base from V and 4 bases from J, with 7 bases in between. Germline CDR1 LNHNV, CDR2 YYDKDF (reference sequence). The CDR3 coding sequence is TGTGCCACCAGCAGAGTAGGAGGAGAGACCCAGTACTTC. Residues: CATSRVGGETQYF.

The chain has TRBV28 and TRBJ2-1, with a possible D match to TRBD2 (7 bases). Germline CDR1 and CDR2: MDHEN and SYDVKM. Between the trimmed V and J ends, which lost 7 bases and 8 bases, there was a span of 21 bases. The CDR3 runs to 15 residues. For the CDR3, the DNA is TGTGCCAGCATCTCCCCGGGGGCAGGGAGGGATGAGCAGTTCTTC. It translates to CASISPGAGRDEQFF.

The V and J genes are TRBV21-1 and TRBJ2-1; the table's D call TRBD1 went unverified against the DNA. TRBV21-1 is described as a pseudogene. CDR3 length equals 15 residues. The CDR3 reads CATEIPGQKNNEQFF. The CDR3 DNA is TGTGCCACGGAAATACCGGGACAGAAGAACAATGAGCAGTTCTTC.

The sample holds many counts of this clone. The sample has other DNA sequences that encode this CDR3 too. This rearrangement joins TRBV10-1 to TRBJ1-1; D is unclear. V was pared by 4 bases and J by 1 base, with 10 bases between. The germline V gene encodes CDR1 WNHNN and CDR2 SYGVQD (reference sequence). There are 14 residues in the CDR3. This CDR3 is CASSVARTNTEAFF. Written as DNA, the CDR3 is TGCGCCAGCAGTGTGGCCAGAACGAACACTGAAGCTTTCTTT.

The chain links TRBV5-6 to TRBJ2-3, with 9 positions matching TRBD1. The ends lost 4 bases at V and 4 bases at J; junction bases unmatched: 7. The length of the CDR3 is 15 residues. Germline CDR1 and CDR2: SGHDT and YYEEEE. CDR3: CASSPGQGGPDTQYF. The CDR3, as DNA: TGTGCCAGCAGCCCGGGACAGGGAGGTCCAGATACGCAGTATTTT.

This clone was found many times. The chain carries TRBV9 and TRBJ1-5; 9 bases are a match to TRBD1. The CDR3 extends over 15 amino acids. Germline values: CDR1 SGDLS, CDR2 YYNGEE. The V and J ends lost 3 bases and 7 bases, in that order; junction bases with no gene match: 8. The CDR3, as DNA: TGTGCCAGCAGCGCGTCCGGGACAGGGTACCAGCCCCAGCATTTT. It encodes CASSASGTGYQPQHF.

This clone occurred a few times. The J gene is TRBJ1-4, the V gene TRBV5-1; D unclear. Germline V gene lookup returns CDR1 SGHRS and CDR2 YFSETQ. CDR3 length: 15 amino acids. V was cut by 0 bases and J by 8 bases, with 14 bases left in between. CDR3 DNA: TGCGCCAGCAGCTTGGACCGACACCCCACGGAAAAACTGTTTTTT. Its protein product is CASSLDRHPTEKLFF.

The chain is built from TRBV7-2 and TRBJ2-5; 10 bases are a match to TRBD2. Germline V gene lookup returns CDR1 SGHTA and CDR2 FQGNSA. The CDR3 consists of 15 residues. Trimming took 3 bases from V and 5 from J; bases not matched to a gene: 6. The CDR3 sequence is CASSFSGGSFETQYF. As DNA, the CDR3 is TGTGCCAGCAGCTTTAGCGGGGGGTCCTTTGAGACCCAGTACTTC.

The rearrangement links TRBV4-1 to TRBJ1-1; D uncertain. Germline CDR1 and CDR2: MGHRA and YSYEKL. V lost 0 bases and J 4 bases, leaving 12 bases between the germline ends. The CDR3 is 15 amino acids. The CDR3 DNA follows: TGCGCCAGCAGCCAAGACGGAGGTTGGGGCACTGAAGCTTTCTTT. Its translation is CASSQDGGWGTEAFF.

The gene calls are TRBV7-9 and TRBJ2-1, with 8 positions matching TRBD2. J was trimmed by 6 bases and V by 2 bases; bases with no gene match: 6. Per germline, CDR1 SEHNR and CDR2 FQNEAQ (reference sequence). The CDR3 is made up of 15 amino acids. The CDR3 DNA reads as TGTGCCAGCAGCTTATCGGGGGGGCCAACCAATGAGCAGTTCTTC. It codes for CASSLSGGPTNEQFF.

Regarding this clone: Sequence at one end of the junction differs from germline and may be a read error. The chain couples TRBV3-1 (or the pseudogene TRBV3-2) to TRBJ1-1; D gene unclear. Per germline, CDR1 LGHDT and CDR2 YNNKEL (reference sequence). There are 13 residues in the CDR3. CDR3 protein: CASSLMVNTEAFF. The CDR3 DNA follows: TGTGCCAGCAGCCTCATGGTAAACACCGAAGCTTTCTTT.

This clone was counted a single time. The chain employs TRBV7-9 and TRBJ1-2, with 11 bases that match TRBD1. The CDR3 length is 14 residues. Germline CDR1 SEHNR, CDR2 FQNEAQ (reference sequence). J lost 4 bases, V lost 5 bases, and 3 bases had no gene match. CDR3 DNA: TGTGCCAGCAGCGGGACAGGGGGGAGCTATGGCTACACCTTC. Its translation: CASSGTGGSYGYTF.

J is TRBJ1-2 and V is TRBV29-1, with 11 bases matching TRBD1. The CDR3 has 13 residues. Germline assignment: CDR1 SQVTM and CDR2 ANQGSEA. V was clipped by 3 bases and J by 7 bases; unmatched bases: 4. CDR3 bases: TGCAGCGTTGACGGGGACAGGGGGTCTGGCTACACCTTC. As protein: CSVDGDRGSGYTF.

The V gene is TRBV11-2, the J gene TRBJ1-5; D remains unclear. CDR3 size: 13 residues. The V gene lost 3 bases and the J gene lost 2 bases, with 5 bases spanning the gap. Germline CDR1 is SGHAT and CDR2 is FQNNGV. CDR3 in amino acids: CASSFRGNQPQHF. In nucleotides, the CDR3 is TGTGCCAGCAGCTTCCGGGGCAATCAGCCCCAGCATTTT.

In its sample, this clone was seen a few times. The chain has TRBV30 and TRBJ2-5; a weak D match, TRBD2 (5 bases). The CDR3 length is 13 residues. V lost 3 bases and J lost 1, with 9 bases in between. CDR1 and CDR2 (germline): GTSNPN, SVGIG (reference sequence). CDR3 region: CAWREVPQETQYF. In nucleotides, the CDR3 is TGTGCCTGGAGGGAGGTCCCCCAAGAGACCCAGTACTTC.